What follows describes a single T cell receptor (beta chain). Its cognate antigen is unknown. This may stem from a read error, because a much larger clone lies one nucleotide away. The sample originates from a study of T cells in Graves' hyperthyroidism and ophthalmopathy. Study findings and constraints: Ophthalmopathy was told apart from stable hyperthyroidism by a 13 V-J model.

The TCR beta CDR3 regions underwent amplification using RNA transcripts as the source. Researchers ran a first-round RT-PCR on the TCR CDR3 using the HTBI primer set. A single record per CDR3 protein comes from TCRdb applying MiXCR to the multiplex PCR reads. This sample yields some 490,000 distinct CDR3 sequences, of which about 16% are seen a single time; around 28% belongs to the top ten. Germline CDR1 and CDR2: SGHTA and FQGNSA. CDR3 length: 15 amino acids. J gave up 2 bases and V 8 bases, and 7 bases lay outside the gene matches. The source material was blood. This TCR derives from a woman aged 25 to 39 with Graves' ophthalmopathy. The chain is built from TRBV7-2 and TRBJ2-2; TRBD2 agrees at 8 bases. The CDR3 protein is CASGTRTSNTGELFF. In DNA form, the CDR3 reads TGTGCCAGCGGCACCCGGACTAGCAACACCGGGGAGCTGTTTTTT.